The rows below give T cell receptor beta chains drawn from one sample of a study of chemoradiotherapy in HPV16-positive cancers. Assay: immunoSEQ multiplex PCR; the TCRdb copy retains only in-frame clones and omits some. The table shows around 3,000 clones, with around nine tenths occurring only once. Sequenced material: tumor tissue, taken from a patient who underwent chemoradiotherapy. The receptors were sampled from a human donor with HPV-associated anogenital cancer. Each CDR3 is given with its conserved first and last residue. A D gene is named only where the DNA matches it firmly. Size tells how often a clone was seen (once, few, many) or the class of an expanded clone, and some rows leave it out.

j_call v_call clone_size d_call cdr3_nt cdr3_aa
TRBJ1-1 TRBV5-1 NA TRBD1 TGCGCCAGCAGCTTCCGACAGGGTATTAACACTGAAGCTTTCTTT CASSFRQGINTEAFF
TRBJ1-4 TRBV4-3 once NA TGCGCCAGCAGCCAAGATATAGGGAGGATAGAAAAACTGTTTTTT CASSQDIGRIEKLFF
TRBJ2-1 TRBV28 NA NA TGTGCCAGCAGTTCACGTAGTCGGGTCAGAATCAATGAGCAGTTCTTC CASSSRSRVRINEQFF
TRBJ2-3 TRBV30 NA TRBD2 TGTGCCTGGGAAAGCGGGGGGGCTTCAGATACGCAGTATTTT CAWESGGASDTQYF
TRBJ2-3 TRBV29-1 NA TRBD1 TGCAGCGTGGGACAGGGCCTCACAGATACGCAGTATTTT CSVGQGLTDTQYF
TRBJ1-4 TRBV11-2 NA NA TGTGCCAGCAGCTTATCCACGGGAACTAATGAAAAACTGTTTTTT CASSLSTGTNEKLFF
TRBJ1-1 TRBV7-9 NA NA TGTGCCAGCAGCTTTTCAAACACTGAAGCTTTCTTT CASSFSNTEAFF
TRBJ2-1 TRBV11-3 NA TRBD2 TGTGCCAGCAGCCTCTTAGCGGGAGGGCGGGGTGAGCAGTTCTTC CASSLLAGGRGEQFF
TRBJ1-2 TRBV5-6 NA NA TGTGCCAGCAGCTTGGAGGCTGGGACTGCCGGGCACTATGGCTACACCTTC CASSLEAGTAGHYGYTF
TRBJ2-5 TRBV10-2 NA NA TGCGCCAGCAAGAATGACTACCAAGAGACCCAGTACTTC CASKNDYQETQYF
TRBJ1-1 TRBV10-1 NA NA TGCGCCAGCAGTGAGTCGCCGGAATTACCTGAAGCTTTCTTT CASSESPELPEAFF
TRBJ1-1 TRBV28 NA NA TGTGCCAGCAGTCCCCTCGTGCAGTTCACTGAAGCTTTCTTT CASSPLVQFTEAFF
TRBJ2-5 TRBV7-6 NA TRBD2 TGTGCCAGCAGCGCCAGAGGCAGGAGCGGGGGGGCCATAAAGACCCAGTACTTC CASSARGRSGGAIKTQYF
TRBJ1-2 TRBV19 NA NA TGTGCCAGTAGTATAGCGGGAAGACTCGGGGGCGGCTACACCTTC CASSIAGRLGGGYTF
TRBJ2-1 TRBV28 NA TRBD2 TGTGCCAGCACCCGAGGGACTAGCGGGAGTAATATATATGAGCAGTTCTTC CASTRGTSGSNIYEQFF
TRBJ1-1 TRBV7-9 NA NA TGTGCCAGCAGCCCTCGGACGGAGAACACTGAAGCTTTCTTT CASSPRTENTEAFF
TRBJ1-3 TRBV30 NA NA TGTGCCTGGAGTGTGCCACCGAGCACCATATATTTT CAWSVPPSTIYF
TRBJ2-2 TRBV30 NA NA TGTGCCTGGAGTCGGACCAGGAGCGGGGAGCTGTTTTTT CAWSRTRSGELFF
TRBJ2-4 TRBV6-6 once NA TGTGCCAGCAACGGGGGATTAGCCAAAAACATTCAGTACTTC CASNGGLAKNIQYF
TRBJ2-7 TRBV28 NA TRBD1 TGTGCCAGCAGCCCCCTGGGACAGGGTTTTTCCTACGAGCAGTACTTC CASSPLGQGFSYEQYF
TRBJ2-2 TRBV10-3 NA TRBD1 TGTGCCATCAGTGAATTGACAGGGATTGAGAACACCGGGGAGCTGTTTTTT CAISELTGIENTGELFF
TRBJ1-3 TRBV7-8 once NA TGTGCCAGCAGCTTAGGGGGAGGGCCTGGAAACACCATATATTTT CASSLGGGPGNTIYF
TRBJ2-3 TRBV19 NA NA TGTGCCAGTAGTACCGGAGGCGGCACAGATACGCAGTATTTT CASSTGGGTDTQYF
TRBJ1-5 TRBV27 few NA TGTGCCAGCAGTCCAACAGGGCTAGTCGGGAATCAGCCCCAGCATTTT CASSPTGLVGNQPQHF
TRBJ2-2 TRBV28 NA TRBD1 TGTGCCAGCAGACCACCGCAGGGGGCCGGGGAGCTGTTTTTT CASRPPQGAGELFF
TRBJ1-2 TRBV19 NA NA TGTGCCAGTAGTAGGAACTATGGCTACACCTTC CASSRNYGYTF
TRBJ1-1 TRBV5-6 NA NA TGTGCCAGCAGCTTGAGGGGGAACACTGAAGCTTTCTTT CASSLRGNTEAFF
TRBJ2-2 TRBV11-3 NA NA TGTGCCAGCAGCTTCCCCGGGTCGGAGGAGCTGTTTTTT CASSFPGSEELFF
TRBJ2-5 TRBV5-4 NA NA TGTGCCAGCAGCCCCCCTTGGGACCAAGAGACCCAGTACTTC CASSPPWDQETQYF
TRBJ1-1 TRBV7-2 NA NA TGTGCCAGCAGGCCGACAAGCCCTAGGAGATACACTGAAGCTTTCTTT CASRPTSPRRYTEAFF
TRBJ1-5 TRBV19 NA NA TGTGCCAGTAGTAATAATTCGCCGTATCAGCCCCAGCATTTT CASSNNSPYQPQHF